A selection of T cell receptor beta chains follows, all from one sample in a study of cytomegalovirus exposure and HLA in healthy donors. The method was immunoSEQ multiplex PCR; TCRdb's version includes in-frame clones alone and lacks a portion of them. The profile shows about 170,000 clones, around 78% of them singletons. Sequenced material: PBMCs. Receptor source: a woman in her 30s in good health and CMV-seropositive. The CDR3 runs from the conserved cysteine through the conserved F or W. The D gene is left open where the match is weak. Not all rows give a size; the values are once, few, many and, for expanded clones, a class.

TRBV27	TRBJ1-2	-	-	TGTGCCAGCAGTTTTATGGGGCAGAATGGCTACACCTTC	CASSFMGQNGYTF
TRBV18	TRBJ1-1	once	-	TGTGCCAGCTCCCCCCGGCAGGGGAACACTGAAGCTTTCTTT	CASSPRQGNTEAFF
TRBV10-3	TRBJ1-2	-	-	TGTGCCATCAGTGAGGCAGGTGTATTCTATGGCTACACCTTC	CAISEAGVFYGYTF
TRBV6-5	TRBJ2-7	-	TRBD1	TGTGCCATCCAACAACGGACAGGGTCCTACGAGCAGTACTTC	CAIQQRTGSYEQYF
TRBV10-3	TRBJ1-1	-	-	TGTGCCATCAGTGTCGGAGGGGGGGCGAGGGCTGAAGCTTTCTTT	CAISVGGGARAEAFF
TRBV5-1	TRBJ1-2	-	TRBD1	TGCGCCACCCAGGACGTCCCGGGACAGAACTATGGCTACACCTTC	CATQDVPGQNYGYTF
TRBV27	TRBJ1-2	-	-	TGTGCCAGCAGTTTTCGGGGGGAAGGCGGCTACACCTTC	CASSFRGEGGYTF
TRBV9	TRBJ2-5	once	TRBD1	TGTGCCAGCAGCGTAGCTCCAACAGGGGCGGAGGAGACCCAGTACTTC	CASSVAPTGAEETQYF
TRBV9	TRBJ2-7	-	-	TGTGCCAGCAGCGTAGGTGAGACCTACGAGCAGTACTTC	CASSVGETYEQYF
TRBV4-3	TRBJ1-3	-	-	TGCGCCAGCAGCCAACAAATATGGGCGGGAAACACCATATATTTT	CASSQQIWAGNTIYF
TRBV29-1	TRBJ1-1	-	-	TGCAGCGTTGACGTCCTGGGGGGTGTGAACACTGAAGCTTTCTTT	CSVDVLGGVNTEAFF
TRBV9	TRBJ2-1	-	-	TGTGCCAGCAGCGTAGGTCCCCTCTCCTACAATGAGCAGTTCTTC	CASSVGPLSYNEQFF
TRBV10-3	TRBJ2-6	-	-	TGTGCCATCAGTGGTGAGGAGTCCCCTCTGACTTTC	CAISGEESPLTF
TRBV19	TRBJ1-1	-	TRBD1	TGTGCCAGTAAGCCGGGACAGGGCAACACTGAAGCTTTCTTT	CASKPGQGNTEAFF
TRBV30	TRBJ1-6	-	-	TGTGCCTGGAGTTTCGCTACCGGGACTACACTTAGAGCGAGGAATTCACCCCTCCACTTT	CAWSFATGTTLRARNSPLHF
TRBV29-1	TRBJ1-1	-	TRBD1	TGCAGCGGATCAGGGGGCAGCGGCACTGAAGCTTTCTTT	CSGSGGSGTEAFF
TRBV11-2	TRBJ2-7	once	TRBD2	TGTGCCAGCAGCGAGGGACTAGCGGGGCTCTACGAGCAGTACTTC	CASSEGLAGLYEQYF
TRBV6-5	TRBJ1-1	-	-	TGTGCCAGCAGTCCGAAGAGCACTGAAGCTTTCTTT	CASSPKSTEAFF
TRBV5-4	TRBJ2-7	-	-	TGTGCCAGCAGCTTCAATCCAGGGAGGTACGAGCAGTACTTC	CASSFNPGRYEQYF
TRBV25-1	TRBJ2-5	-	TRBD2	TGTGCCAGCAGTACCGGGGGGGGACCTGAGGAGACCCAGTACTTC	CASSTGGGPEETQYF
TRBV7-6	TRBJ1-3	-	-	TGTGCCAGCAGCTTAGGTTCCCCGGTTATCCTCTCTGGAAACACCATATATTTT	CASSLGSPVILSGNTIYF
TRBV15	TRBJ2-1	once	TRBD2	TGTGCCACCAGCATCCCGGGACAGGGACTAGCGGGTGGCAATGAGCAGTTCTTC	CATSIPGQGLAGGNEQFF
TRBV30	TRBJ1-5	-	TRBD1	TGTGCCTGGAGAGAACAGGGGGCCTATCAGCCCCAGCATTTT	CAWREQGAYQPQHF
TRBV5-3	TRBJ1-2	once	TRBD1	TGTGCCGGATGGACAGGGCTCCACTATGGCTACACCTTC	CAGWTGLHYGYTF
TRBV7-6	TRBJ1-6	-	-	TGTGCCAGCAGCCCTTTGACGGGGAGCTCCTATAATTCACCCCTCCACTTT	CASSPLTGSSYNSPLHF
TRBV9	TRBJ2-7	-	TRBD2	TGTGCCAGCAGCCCGATAGCGGGGGGCACCTACGAGCAGTACTTC	CASSPIAGGTYEQYF
TRBV5-4	TRBJ2-2	-	TRBD2	TGTGCCAGCGGACAGCGGGGGTCCTTCACCGGGGAGCTGTTTTTT	CASGQRGSFTGELFF
TRBV4-3	TRBJ2-7	-	-	TGCGCCAGCAGCCAACACCAACAGGGACCCTACGAGCAGTACTTC	CASSQHQQGPYEQYF
TRBV2	TRBJ1-2	-	TRBD1	TGTGCCAGCAGTGTTTTAAGGGGGCGCGGGTATGGCTACACCTTC	CASSVLRGRGYGYTF